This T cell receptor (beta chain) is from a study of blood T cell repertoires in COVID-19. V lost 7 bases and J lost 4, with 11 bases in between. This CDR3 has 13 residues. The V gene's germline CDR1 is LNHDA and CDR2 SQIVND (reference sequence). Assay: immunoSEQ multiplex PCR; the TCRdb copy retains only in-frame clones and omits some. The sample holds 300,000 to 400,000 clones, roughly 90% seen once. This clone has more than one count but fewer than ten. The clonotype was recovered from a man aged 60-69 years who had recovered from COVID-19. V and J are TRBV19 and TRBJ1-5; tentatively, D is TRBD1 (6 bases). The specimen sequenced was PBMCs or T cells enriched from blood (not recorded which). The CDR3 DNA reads TGTGCCAGTAAGTACAGGGCAAATCAGCCCCAGCATTTT. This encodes CASKYRANQPQHF. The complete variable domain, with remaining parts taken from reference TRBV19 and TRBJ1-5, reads DGGITQSPKYLFRKEGQNVTLSCEQNLNHDAMYWYRQDPGQGLRLIYYSQIVNDFQKGDIAEGYSVSREKKESFPLTVTSAQKNPTAFYLCASKYRANQPQHFGDGTRLSIL.